The clone carrying this TCR beta chain was detected only once. Its antigen is unidentified. Each donor was a healthy Caucasian individual from Russia, aged about 6 to 100. These data belong to a study of blood T cells in healthy people across ages. Broader study findings: Higher diversity and more naive CD4+ cells were features of long-lived donors, compared to aged donors.

A sample-barcoded 5' primer and a J-beta primer mix were used in a second PCR of roughly 6 to 11 cycles. The template-switch adaptor was a 5' adaptor with 12 random nucleotides. It tagged each cDNA molecule. MiXCR was run by TCRdb on the 5' RACE reads, yielding one entry per CDR3 protein. The data contain fewer than 1 million distinct CDR3 sequences, around two fifths of them seen just once; the ten biggest clones take up about 19%. Source material: blood. The TCR originated in a man aged 60 to 75 in good health.

The CDR3 sequence: CSAREPGPLPSTDTQYF. CDR3 DNA: TGCAGTGCTAGAGAACCGGGACCCCTGCCAAGCACAGATACGCAGTATTTT. The V call is TRBV20-1, the J call TRBJ2-3; D is perhaps TRBD1 or TRBD2 (5 bases each). The V and J ends lost 0 bases and 0 bases respectively, with 16 bases between them. The CDR3 sequence is 17 residues long. Germline values: CDR1 DFQATT, CDR2 SNEGSKA (reference sequence).